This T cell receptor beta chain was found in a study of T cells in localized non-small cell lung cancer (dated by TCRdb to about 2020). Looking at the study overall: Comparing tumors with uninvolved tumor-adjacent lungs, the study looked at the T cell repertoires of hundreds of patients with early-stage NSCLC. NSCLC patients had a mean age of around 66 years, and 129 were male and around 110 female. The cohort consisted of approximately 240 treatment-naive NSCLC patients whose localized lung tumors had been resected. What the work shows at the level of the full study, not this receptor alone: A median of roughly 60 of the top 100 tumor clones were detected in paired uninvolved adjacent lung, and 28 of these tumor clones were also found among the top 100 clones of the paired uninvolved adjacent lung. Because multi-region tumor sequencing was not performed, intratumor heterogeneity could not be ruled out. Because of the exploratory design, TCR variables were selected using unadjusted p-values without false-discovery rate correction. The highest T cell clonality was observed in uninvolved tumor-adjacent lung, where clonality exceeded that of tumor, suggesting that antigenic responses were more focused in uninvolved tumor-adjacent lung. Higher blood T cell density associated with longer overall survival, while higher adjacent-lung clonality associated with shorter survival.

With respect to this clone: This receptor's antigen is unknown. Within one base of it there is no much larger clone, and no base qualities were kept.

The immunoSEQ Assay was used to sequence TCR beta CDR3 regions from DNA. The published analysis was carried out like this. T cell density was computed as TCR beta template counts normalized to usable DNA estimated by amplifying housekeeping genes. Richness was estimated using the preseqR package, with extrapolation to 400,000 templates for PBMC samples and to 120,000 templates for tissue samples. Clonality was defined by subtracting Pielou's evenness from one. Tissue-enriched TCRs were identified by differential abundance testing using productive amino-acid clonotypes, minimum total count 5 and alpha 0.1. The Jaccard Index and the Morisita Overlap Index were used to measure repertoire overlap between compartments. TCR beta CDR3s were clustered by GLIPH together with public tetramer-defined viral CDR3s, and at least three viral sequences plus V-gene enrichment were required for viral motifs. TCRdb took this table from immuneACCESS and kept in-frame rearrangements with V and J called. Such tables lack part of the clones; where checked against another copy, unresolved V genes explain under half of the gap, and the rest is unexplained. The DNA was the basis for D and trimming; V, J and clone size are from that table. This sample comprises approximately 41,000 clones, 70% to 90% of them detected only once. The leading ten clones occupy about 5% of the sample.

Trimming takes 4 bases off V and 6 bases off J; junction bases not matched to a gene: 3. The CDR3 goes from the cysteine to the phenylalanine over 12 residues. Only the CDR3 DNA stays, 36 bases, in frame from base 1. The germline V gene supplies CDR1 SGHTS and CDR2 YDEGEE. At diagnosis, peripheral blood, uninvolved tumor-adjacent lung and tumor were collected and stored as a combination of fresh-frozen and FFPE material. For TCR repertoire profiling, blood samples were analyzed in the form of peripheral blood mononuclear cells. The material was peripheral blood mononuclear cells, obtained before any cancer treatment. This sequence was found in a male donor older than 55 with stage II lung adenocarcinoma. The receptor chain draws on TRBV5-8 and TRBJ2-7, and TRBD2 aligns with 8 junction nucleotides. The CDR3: CASSVGRGEQYF. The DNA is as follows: TGTGCCAGCAGCGTCGGGAGGGGCGAGCAGTACTTC.